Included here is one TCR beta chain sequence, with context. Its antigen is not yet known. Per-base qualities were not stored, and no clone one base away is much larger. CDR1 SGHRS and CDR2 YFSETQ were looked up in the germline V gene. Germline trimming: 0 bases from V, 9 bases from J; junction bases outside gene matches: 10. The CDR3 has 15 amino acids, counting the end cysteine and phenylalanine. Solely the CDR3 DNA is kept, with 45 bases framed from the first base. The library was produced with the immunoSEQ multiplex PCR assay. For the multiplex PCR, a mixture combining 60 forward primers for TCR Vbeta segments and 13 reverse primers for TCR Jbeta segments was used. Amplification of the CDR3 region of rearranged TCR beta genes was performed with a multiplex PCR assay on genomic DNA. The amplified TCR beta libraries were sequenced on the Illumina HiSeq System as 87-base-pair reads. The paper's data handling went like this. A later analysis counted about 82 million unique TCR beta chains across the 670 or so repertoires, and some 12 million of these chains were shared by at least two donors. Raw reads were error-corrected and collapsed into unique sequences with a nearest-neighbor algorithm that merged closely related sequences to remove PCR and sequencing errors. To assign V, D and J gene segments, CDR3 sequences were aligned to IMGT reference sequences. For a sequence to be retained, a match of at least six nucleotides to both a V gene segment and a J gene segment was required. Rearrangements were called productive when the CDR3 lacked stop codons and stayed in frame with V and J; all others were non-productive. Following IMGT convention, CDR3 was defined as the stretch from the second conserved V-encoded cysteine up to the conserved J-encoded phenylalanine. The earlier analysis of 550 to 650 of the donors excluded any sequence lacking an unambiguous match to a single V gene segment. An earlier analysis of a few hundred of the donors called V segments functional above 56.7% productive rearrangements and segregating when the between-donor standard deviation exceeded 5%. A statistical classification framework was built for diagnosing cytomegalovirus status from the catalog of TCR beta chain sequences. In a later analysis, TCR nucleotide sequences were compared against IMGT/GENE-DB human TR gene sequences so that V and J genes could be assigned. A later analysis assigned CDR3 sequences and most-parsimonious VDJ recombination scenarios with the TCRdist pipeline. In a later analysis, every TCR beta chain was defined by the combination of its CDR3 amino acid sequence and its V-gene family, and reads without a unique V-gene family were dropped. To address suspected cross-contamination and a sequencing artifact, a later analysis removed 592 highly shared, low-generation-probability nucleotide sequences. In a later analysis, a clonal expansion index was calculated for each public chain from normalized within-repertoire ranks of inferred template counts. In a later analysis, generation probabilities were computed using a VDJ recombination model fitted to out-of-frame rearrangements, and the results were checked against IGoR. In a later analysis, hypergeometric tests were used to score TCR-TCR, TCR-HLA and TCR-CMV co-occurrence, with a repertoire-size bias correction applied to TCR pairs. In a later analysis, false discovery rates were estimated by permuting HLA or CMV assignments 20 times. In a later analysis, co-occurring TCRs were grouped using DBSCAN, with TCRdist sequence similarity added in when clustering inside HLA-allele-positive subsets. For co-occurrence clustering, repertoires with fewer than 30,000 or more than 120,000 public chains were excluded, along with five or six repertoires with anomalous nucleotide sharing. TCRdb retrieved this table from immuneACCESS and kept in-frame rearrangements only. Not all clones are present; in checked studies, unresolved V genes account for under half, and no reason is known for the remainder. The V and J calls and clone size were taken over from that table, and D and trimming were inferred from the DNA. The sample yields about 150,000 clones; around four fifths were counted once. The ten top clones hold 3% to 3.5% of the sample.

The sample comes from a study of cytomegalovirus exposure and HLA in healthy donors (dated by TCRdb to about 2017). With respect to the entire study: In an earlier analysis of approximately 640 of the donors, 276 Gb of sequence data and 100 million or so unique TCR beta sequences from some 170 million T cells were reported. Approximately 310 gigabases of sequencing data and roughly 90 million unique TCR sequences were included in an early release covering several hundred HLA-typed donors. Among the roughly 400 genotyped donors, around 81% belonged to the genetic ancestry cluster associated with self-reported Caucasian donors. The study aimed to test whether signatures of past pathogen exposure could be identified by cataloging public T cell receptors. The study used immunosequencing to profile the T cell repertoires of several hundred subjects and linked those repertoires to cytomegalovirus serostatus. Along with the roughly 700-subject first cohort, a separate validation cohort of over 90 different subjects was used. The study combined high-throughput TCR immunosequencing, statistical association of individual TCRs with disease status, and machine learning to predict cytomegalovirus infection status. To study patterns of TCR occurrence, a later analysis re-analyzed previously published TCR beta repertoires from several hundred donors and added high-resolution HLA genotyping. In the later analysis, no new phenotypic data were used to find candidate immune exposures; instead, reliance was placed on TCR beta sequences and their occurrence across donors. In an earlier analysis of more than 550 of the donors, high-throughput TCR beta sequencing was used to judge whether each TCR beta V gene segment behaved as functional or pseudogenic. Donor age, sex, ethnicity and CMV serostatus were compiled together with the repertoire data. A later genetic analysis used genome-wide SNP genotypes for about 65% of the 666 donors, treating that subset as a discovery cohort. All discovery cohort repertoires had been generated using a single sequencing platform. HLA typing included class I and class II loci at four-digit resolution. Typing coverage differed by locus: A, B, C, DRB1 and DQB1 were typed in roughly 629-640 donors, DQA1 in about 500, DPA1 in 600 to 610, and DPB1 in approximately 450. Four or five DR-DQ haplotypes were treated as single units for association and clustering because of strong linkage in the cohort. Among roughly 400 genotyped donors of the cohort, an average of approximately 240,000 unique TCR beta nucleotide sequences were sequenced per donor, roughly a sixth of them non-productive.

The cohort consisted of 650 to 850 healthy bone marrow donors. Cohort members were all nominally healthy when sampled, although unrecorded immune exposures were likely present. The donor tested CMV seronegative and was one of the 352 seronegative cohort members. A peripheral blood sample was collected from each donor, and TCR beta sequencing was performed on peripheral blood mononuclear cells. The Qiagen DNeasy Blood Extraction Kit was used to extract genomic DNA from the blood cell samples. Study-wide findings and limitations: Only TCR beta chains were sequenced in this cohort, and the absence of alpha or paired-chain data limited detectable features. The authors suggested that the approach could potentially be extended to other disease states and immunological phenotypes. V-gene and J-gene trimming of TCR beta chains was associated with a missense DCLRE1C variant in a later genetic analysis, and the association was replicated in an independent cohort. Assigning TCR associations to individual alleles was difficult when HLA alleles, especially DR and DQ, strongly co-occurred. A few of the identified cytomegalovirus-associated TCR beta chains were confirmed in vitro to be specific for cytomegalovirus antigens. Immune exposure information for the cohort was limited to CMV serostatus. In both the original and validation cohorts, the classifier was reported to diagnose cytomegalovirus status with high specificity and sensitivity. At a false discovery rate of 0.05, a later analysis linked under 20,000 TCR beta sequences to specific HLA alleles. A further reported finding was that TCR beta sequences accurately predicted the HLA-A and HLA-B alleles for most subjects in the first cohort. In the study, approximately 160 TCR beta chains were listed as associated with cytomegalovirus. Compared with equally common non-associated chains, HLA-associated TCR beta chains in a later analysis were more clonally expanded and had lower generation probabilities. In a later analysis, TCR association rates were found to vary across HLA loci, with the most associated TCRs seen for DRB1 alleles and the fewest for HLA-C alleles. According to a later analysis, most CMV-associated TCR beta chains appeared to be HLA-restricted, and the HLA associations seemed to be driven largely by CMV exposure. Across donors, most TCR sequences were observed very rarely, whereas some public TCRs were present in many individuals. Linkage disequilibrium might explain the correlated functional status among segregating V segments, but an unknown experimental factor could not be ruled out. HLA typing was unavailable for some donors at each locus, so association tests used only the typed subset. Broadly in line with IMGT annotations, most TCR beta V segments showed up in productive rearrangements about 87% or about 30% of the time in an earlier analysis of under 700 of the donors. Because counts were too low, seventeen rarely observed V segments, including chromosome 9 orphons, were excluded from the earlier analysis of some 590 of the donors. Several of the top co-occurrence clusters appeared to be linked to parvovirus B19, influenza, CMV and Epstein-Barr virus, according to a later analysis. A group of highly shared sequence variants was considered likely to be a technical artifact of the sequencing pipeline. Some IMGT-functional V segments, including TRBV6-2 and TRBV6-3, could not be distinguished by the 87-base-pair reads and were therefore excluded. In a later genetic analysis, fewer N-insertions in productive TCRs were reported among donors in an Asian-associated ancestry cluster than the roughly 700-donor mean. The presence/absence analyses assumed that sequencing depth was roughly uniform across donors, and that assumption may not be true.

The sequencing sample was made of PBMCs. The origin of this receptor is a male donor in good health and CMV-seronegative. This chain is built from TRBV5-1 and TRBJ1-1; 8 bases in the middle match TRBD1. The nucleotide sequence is TGCGCCAGCAGCTTGGGCACAGGGGGGGAACGGAAAGCTTTCTTT. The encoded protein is CASSLGTGGERKAFF.